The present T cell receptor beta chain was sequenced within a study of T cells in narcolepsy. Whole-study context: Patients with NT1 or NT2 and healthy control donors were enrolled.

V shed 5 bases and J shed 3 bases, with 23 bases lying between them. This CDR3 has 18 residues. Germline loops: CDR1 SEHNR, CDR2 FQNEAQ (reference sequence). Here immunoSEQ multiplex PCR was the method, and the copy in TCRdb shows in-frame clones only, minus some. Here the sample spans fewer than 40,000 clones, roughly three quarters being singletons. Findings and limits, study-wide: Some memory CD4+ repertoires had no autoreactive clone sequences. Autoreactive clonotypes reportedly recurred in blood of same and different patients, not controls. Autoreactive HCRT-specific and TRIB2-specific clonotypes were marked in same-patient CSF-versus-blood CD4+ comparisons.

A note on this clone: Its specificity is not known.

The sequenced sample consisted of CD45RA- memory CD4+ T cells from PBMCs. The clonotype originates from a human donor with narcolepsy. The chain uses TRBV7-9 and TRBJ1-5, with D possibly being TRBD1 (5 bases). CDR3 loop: CASSDGQIAPGANQPQHF. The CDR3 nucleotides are TGTGCCAGCAGCGACGGCCAAATAGCACCCGGGGCCAATCAGCCCCAGCATTTT.